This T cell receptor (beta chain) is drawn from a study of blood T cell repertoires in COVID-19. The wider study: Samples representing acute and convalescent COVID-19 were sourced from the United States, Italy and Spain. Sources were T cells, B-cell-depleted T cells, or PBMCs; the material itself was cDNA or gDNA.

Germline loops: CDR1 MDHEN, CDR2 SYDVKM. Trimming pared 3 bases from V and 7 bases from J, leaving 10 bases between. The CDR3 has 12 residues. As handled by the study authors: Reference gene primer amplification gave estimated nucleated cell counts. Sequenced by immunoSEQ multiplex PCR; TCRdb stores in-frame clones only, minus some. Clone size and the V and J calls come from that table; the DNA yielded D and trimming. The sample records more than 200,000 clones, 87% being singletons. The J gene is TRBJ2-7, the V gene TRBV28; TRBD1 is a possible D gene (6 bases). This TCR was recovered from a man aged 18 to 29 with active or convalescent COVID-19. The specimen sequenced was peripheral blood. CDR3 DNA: TGTGCCAGCAGTTTCGCAGGGGAGGAGCAGTACTTC. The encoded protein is CASSFAGEEQYF.